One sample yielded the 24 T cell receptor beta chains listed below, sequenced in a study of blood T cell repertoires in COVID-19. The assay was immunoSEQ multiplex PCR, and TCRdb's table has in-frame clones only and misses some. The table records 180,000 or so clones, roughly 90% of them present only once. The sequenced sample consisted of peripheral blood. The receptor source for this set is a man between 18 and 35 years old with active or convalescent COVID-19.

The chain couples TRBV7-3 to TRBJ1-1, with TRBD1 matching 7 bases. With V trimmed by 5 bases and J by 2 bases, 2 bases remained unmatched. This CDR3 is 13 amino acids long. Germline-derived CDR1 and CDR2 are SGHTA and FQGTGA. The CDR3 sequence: CASSQGGNTEAFF. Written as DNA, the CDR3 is TGTGCCAGCAGCCAGGGGGGAAACACTGAAGCTTTCTTT. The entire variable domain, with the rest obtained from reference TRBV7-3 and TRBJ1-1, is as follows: GAGVSQTPSNKVTEKGKYVELRCDPISGHTALYWYRQSLGQGPEFLIYFQGTGAADDSGLPNDRFFAVRPEGSVSTLKIQRTERGDSAVYLCASSQGGNTEAFFGQGTRLTVV.

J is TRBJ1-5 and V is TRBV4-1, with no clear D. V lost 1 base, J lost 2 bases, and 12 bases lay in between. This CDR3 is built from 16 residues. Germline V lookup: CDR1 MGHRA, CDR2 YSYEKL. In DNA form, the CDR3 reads TGCGCCAGCAGCCAAGCCGACTCCGCGGGCAATCAGCCCCAGCATTTT. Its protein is CASSQADSAGNQPQHF.

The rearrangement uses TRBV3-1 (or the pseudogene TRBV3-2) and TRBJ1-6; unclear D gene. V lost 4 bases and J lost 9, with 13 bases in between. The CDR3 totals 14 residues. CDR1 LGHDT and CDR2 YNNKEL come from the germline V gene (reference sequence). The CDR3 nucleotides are TGTGCCAGCAGCCCCGTGCAGAGGAGTTCACCCCTCCACTTT. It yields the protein CASSPVQRSSPLHF.

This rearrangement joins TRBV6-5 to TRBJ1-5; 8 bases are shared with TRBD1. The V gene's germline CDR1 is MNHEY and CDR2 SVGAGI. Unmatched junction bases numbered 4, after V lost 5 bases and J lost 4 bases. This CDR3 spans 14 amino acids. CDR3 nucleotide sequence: TGTGCCAGCAGTCCCCGGGACAGGAATCAGCCCCAGCATTTT. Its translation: CASSPRDRNQPQHF.

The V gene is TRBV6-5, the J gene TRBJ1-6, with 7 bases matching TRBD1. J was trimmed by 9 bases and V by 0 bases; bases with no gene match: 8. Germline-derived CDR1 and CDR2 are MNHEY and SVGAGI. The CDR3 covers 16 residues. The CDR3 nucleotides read TGTGCCAGCAGTTACTCTGCCACTCCAGGGGGTTCACCCCTCCACTTT. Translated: CASSYSATPGGSPLHF.

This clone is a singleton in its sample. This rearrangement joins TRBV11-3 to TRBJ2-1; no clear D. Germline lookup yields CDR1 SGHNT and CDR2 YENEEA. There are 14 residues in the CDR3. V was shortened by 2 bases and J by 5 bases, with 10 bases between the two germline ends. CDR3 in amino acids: CASSLSSVHNEQFF. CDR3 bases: TGTGCCAGCAGCTTATCGTCGGTCCACAATGAGCAGTTCTTC.

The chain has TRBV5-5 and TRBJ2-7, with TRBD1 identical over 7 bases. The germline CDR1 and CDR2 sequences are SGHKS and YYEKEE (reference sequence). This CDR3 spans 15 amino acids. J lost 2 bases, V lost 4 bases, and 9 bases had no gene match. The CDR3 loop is CASSPTGLGPYEQYF. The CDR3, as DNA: TGTGCCAGCAGCCCGACAGGGTTGGGTCCCTACGAGCAGTACTTC.

This CDR3 reads CASSRQGGHNQPQHF. Here the CDR3 DNA reads TGTGCCAGCAGTCGACAAGGGGGCCACAATCAGCCCCAGCATTTT. The chain recombines TRBV2 with TRBJ1-5; 7 nucleotides line up with TRBD1. The junction had 7 bases not matched to a gene; V was cut back by 5 bases and J by 3 bases. The germline gives CDR1 SNHLY, CDR2 FYNNEI. The CDR3 spans 15 residues.

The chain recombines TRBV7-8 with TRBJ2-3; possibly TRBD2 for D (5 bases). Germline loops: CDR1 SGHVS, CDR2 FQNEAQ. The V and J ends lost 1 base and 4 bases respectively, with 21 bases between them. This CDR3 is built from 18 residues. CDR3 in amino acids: CASSLGIGGLAAADTQYF. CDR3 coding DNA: TGTGCCAGCAGCTTAGGTATCGGTGGGCTAGCTGCAGCAGATACGCAGTATTTT.

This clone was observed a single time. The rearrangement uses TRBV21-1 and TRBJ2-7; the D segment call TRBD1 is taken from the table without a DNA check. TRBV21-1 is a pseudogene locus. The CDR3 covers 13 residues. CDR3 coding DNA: TGTGCCAGGACCCGGACAGGAAAATACGAGCAGTACTTC. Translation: CARTRTGKYEQYF.

For the CDR3, the DNA is TGTGCCAGCAGCACGGACTACACAGATACGCAGTATTTT. This gives the protein CASSTDYTDTQYF. The chain couples TRBV5-6 to TRBJ2-3; maybe TRBD2 (6 bases). Germline values: CDR1 SGHDT, CDR2 YYEEEE. The CDR3 has 13 residues. The V and J ends lost 4 bases and 2 bases respectively, with 8 bases between them.

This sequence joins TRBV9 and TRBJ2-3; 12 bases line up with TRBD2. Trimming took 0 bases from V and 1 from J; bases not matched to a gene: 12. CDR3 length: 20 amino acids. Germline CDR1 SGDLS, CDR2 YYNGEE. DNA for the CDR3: TGTGCCAGCAGCGTAGCCGGAGGACTAGCGGGGAGAAGCCGCACAGATACGCAGTATTTT. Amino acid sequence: CASSVAGGLAGRSRTDTQYF.

The CDR3 loop reads CASSFSRASPLHF. DNA for the CDR3: TGTGCCAGCAGCTTTTCAAGAGCGTCACCCCTCCACTTT. The V and J genes are TRBV11-2 and TRBJ1-6; no firm D call. V gave up 3 bases and J gave up 10 bases, with 10 bases separating them. CDR3 length: 13 residues. Germline CDR1 SGHAT, CDR2 FQNNGV.

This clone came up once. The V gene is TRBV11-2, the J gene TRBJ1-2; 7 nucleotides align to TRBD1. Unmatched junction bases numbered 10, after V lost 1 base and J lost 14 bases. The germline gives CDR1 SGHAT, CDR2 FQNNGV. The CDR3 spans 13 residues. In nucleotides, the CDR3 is TGTGCCAGCAGCTTAGTCGCGACAGGGTTGTATACCTTC. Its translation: CASSLVATGLYTF.

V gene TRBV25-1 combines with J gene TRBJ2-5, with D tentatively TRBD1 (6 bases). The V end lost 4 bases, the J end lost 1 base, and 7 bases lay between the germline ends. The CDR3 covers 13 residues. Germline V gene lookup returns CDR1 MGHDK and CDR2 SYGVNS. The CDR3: CASSVGGQETQYF. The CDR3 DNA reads TGTGCCAGCAGTGTAGGGGGCCAAGAGACCCAGTACTTC.

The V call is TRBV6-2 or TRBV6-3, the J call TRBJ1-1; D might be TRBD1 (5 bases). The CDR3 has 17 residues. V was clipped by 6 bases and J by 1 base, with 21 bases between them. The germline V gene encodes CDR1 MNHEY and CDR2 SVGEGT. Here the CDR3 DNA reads TGTGCCAGCAGCGAGTGGGGGGAAGGTTTTGGGAACACTGAAGCTTTCTTT. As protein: CASSEWGEGFGNTEAFF.

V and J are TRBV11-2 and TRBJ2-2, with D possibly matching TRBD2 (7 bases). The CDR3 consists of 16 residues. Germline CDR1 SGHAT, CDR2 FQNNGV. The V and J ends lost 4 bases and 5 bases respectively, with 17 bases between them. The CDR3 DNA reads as TGTGCCAGCAGCTCCCGGGGGGCGAGAGAGACCGGGGAGCTGTTTTTT. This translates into CASSSRGARETGELFF.

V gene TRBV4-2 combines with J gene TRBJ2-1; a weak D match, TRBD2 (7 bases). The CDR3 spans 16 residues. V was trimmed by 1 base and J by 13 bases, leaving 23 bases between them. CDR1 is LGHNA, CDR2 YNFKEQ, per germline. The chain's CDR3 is CASSQVEEGGSRNQFF. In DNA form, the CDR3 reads TGTGCCAGCAGCCAAGTGGAGGAGGGGGGGAGTCGAAACCAGTTCTTC.

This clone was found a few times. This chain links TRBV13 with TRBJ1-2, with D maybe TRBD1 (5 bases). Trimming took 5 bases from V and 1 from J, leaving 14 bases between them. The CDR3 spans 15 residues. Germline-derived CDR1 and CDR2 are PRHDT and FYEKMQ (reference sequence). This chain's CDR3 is CASSARGGNNYGYTF. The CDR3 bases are TGTGCCAGCAGCGCCCGTGGGGGGAATAACTATGGCTACACCTTC.

CDR3 sequence: CASSLPGTREQFF. The CDR3 region has the DNA TGTGCCAGCAGCTTGCCCGGGACAAGGGAGCAGTTCTTC. J is TRBJ2-1 and V is TRBV7-3, with a weak D call TRBD1 (6 bases). The CDR3 totals 13 residues. The germline V gene has CDR1 SGHTA and CDR2 FQGTGA. V was trimmed by 3 bases and J by 10 bases, leaving 13 bases between them.

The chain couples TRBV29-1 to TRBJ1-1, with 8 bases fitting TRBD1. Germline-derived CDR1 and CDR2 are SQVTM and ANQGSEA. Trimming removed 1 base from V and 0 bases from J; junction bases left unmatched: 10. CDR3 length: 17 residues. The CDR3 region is CSVEGYQGARLNTEAFF. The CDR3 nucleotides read TGCAGCGTTGAAGGGTATCAGGGGGCGAGGCTGAACACTGAAGCTTTCTTT.

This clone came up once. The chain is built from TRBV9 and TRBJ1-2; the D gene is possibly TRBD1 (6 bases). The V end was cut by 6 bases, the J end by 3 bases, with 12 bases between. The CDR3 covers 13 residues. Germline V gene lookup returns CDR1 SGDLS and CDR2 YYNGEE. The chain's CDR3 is CASTIGGDYGYTF. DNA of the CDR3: TGTGCCAGCACCATAGGGGGTGACTATGGCTACACCTTC. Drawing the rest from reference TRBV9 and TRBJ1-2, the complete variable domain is DSGVTQTPKHLITATGQRVTLRCSPRSGDLSVYWYQQSLDQGLQFLIQYYNGEERAKGNILERFSAQQFPDLHSELNLSSLELGDSALYFCASTIGGDYGYTFGSGTRLTVV.

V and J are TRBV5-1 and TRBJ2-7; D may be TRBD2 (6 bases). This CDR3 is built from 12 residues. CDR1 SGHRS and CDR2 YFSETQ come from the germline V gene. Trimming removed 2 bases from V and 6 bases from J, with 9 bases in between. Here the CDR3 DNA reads TGCGCCAGCAGCTTTGGGGACTCCGAGCAGTACTTC. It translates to CASSFGDSEQYF.

The CDR3 is CASSFGQGNSPLHF. The CDR3 DNA reads TGTGCCAGCAGTTTCGGACAGGGTAATTCACCCCTCCACTTT. The chain links TRBV27 to TRBJ1-6, with TRBD1 matching 8 bases. CDR3 length: 14 residues. Germline CDR1 reads MNHEY; CDR2 reads SMNVEV (reference sequence). Germline trimming cut 3 bases from V and 6 bases from J; bases unmatched to any gene: 1.